These 29 T cell receptor beta chains originate from one sample sequenced in a study of blood T cell repertoires in COVID-19. The protocol was immunoSEQ multiplex PCR, while the TCRdb copy is restricted to in-frame clones and leaves out a portion. The repertoire consists of around 68,000 clones, with 85% occurring once and the leading ten covering 2.5% to 3.5%. Sequencing was done on a sample of peripheral blood. These receptors were collected from a man at least 80 years old with acute or convalescent COVID-19.

In its sample, this clone was seen a few times. The genes are TRBV6-5 and TRBJ1-1; 8 bases line up with TRBD1. V was pared by 6 bases and J by 3 bases, with 3 bases of the junction left unmatched. Germline CDR1 reads MNHEY; CDR2 reads SVGAGI. CDR3 size: 13 residues. The CDR3 loop reads CASRLTGDTEAFF. The CDR3 DNA reads TGTGCCAGCAGGCTGACAGGGGACACTGAAGCTTTCTTT.

With respect to this clone: Within the sample, other DNA sequences also encode this same CDR3. This rearrangement joins TRBV19 to TRBJ1-5; D is possibly TRBD1 (5 bases). V was clipped by 3 bases and J by 3 bases, with 9 bases between them. Germline assignment: CDR1 LNHDA and CDR2 SQIVND (reference sequence). The length of the CDR3 is 14 residues. Here the CDR3 DNA reads TGTGCCAGTAGTATGACAGCGCCCAATCAGCCCCAGCATTTT. Translated: CASSMTAPNQPQHF.

This clone was observed a single time. V usage is TRBV5-1 and J usage is TRBJ1-1; a weak D match, TRBD1 (6 bases). Germline V gives CDR1 SGHRS, CDR2 YFSETQ. CDR3 length: 18 residues. V lost 4 bases to trimming and J lost 0 bases, with 22 bases between them. CDR3 DNA: TGCGCCAGCAGCCGAACGCTAATTAGGGGGTGGATGAACACTGAAGCTTTCTTT. As protein: CASSRTLIRGWMNTEAFF.

The genes are TRBV6-5 and TRBJ1-5; TRBD1 matches at 7 bases. The V segment lost 9 bases and the J segment 9 bases; nucleotides outside the gene matches: 14. There are 14 residues in the CDR3. Germline assignment: CDR1 MNHEY and CDR2 SVGAGI. CDR3 loop: CASSRDRPFPPQHF. The CDR3 nucleotides read TGTGCCAGTTCCCGGGACAGACCCTTTCCGCCCCAGCATTTT.

This chain uses TRBV6-5 with TRBJ1-2; TRBD1 aligns across 7 bases. The CDR3 totals 13 residues. V shed 7 bases, J shed 3 bases, and the junction held 5 bases outside the gene matches. The V gene's germline CDR1 is MNHEY and CDR2 SVGAGI. CDR3 amino acids: CASTPTGYYGYTF. CDR3 nucleotide sequence: TGTGCCAGCACCCCGACAGGGTACTATGGCTACACCTTC.

This chain connects TRBV24-1 to TRBJ2-1, with 7 bases aligning to TRBD1. The CDR3 loop spans 15 amino acids. V gave up 4 bases and J gave up 7 bases; unmatched junction bases: 9. Germline assignment: CDR1 KGHDR and CDR2 SFDVKD. CDR3 loop: CATSEETGPWNEQFF. For the CDR3, the DNA is TGTGCCACCAGTGAGGAGACAGGGCCCTGGAATGAGCAGTTCTTC.

V gene TRBV11-2 combines with J gene TRBJ2-1; TRBD2 aligns across 7 bases. The ends lost 4 bases at V and 2 bases at J; junction bases unmatched: 8. This CDR3 region has 16 residues. Germline CDR1 and CDR2: SGHAT and FQNNGV. CDR3 sequence: CASSSSPGTTYNEQFF. CDR3 in DNA: TGTGCCAGCAGCTCATCTCCCGGGACTACCTACAATGAGCAGTTCTTC.

The V call is TRBV13, the J call TRBJ1-2; D remains ambiguous. This CDR3 spans 14 amino acids. The germline V and J ends were trimmed by 8 bases and 5 bases, with 18 bases remaining between them. Germline lookup yields CDR1 PRHDT and CDR2 FYEKMQ (reference sequence). The DNA for the CDR3 is TGTGCCAGCGGGCAGCCTAAAAGATCGTATGGCTACACCTTC. This codes for CASGQPKRSYGYTF.

In this sample, this clone turned up once. The chain employs TRBV7-2 and TRBJ2-3, with 7 bases aligning to TRBD2. This CDR3 is built from 12 residues. The V gene end was trimmed by 5 bases and the J gene end by 6 bases; junction bases not matched to a gene: 2. Germline lookup yields CDR1 SGHTA and CDR2 FQGNSA. DNA for the CDR3: TGTGCCAGCAGCATACTAGCGGATACGCAGTATTTT. Protein product: CASSILADTQYF.

The rearrangement joins TRBV19 to TRBJ2-1; TRBD2 aligns across 12 bases. CDR3 length: 15 amino acids. J lost 5 bases, V lost 4 bases, and 3 bases had no gene match. The germline V gene encodes CDR1 LNHDA and CDR2 SQIVND (reference sequence). CDR3 bases: TGTGCCAGTAGTAAGTGGACTAGCGGGGACAATGAGCAGTTCTTC. Encoded protein: CASSKWTSGDNEQFF.

The chain recombines TRBV5-8 with TRBJ1-5; 7 bases are a match to TRBD1. Germline V gene lookup returns CDR1 SGHTS and CDR2 YDEGEE. The CDR3 is 15 residues long. After removal of 1 base from V and 6 bases from J, the junction contained 7 bases not matched to a gene. The DNA for the CDR3 is TGTGCCAGCAGCTTGTGGCAGGGGGATTTTCAGCCCCAGCATTTT. Translating gives CASSLWQGDFQPQHF.

The rearrangement joins TRBV11-2 to TRBJ2-1; 10 bases are shared with TRBD2. The trim removed 1 base at V and 6 bases at J, leaving 9 bases unmatched. Germline V gives CDR1 SGHAT, CDR2 FQNNGV. The CDR3 has 17 amino acids. Here the CDR3 reads CASSLGWGTSVLNEQFF. CDR3 nucleotides: TGTGCCAGCAGCTTAGGATGGGGGACTAGCGTTCTCAATGAGCAGTTCTTC.

The table lists this clone with a few counts. V gene TRBV14 combines with J gene TRBJ2-7; TRBD2 matches 13 bases. Germline V CDR1 and CDR2: SGHDN, FVKESK. The length of the CDR3 is 16 residues. V shed 4 bases, J shed 4 bases, and the junction held 7 bases outside the gene matches. CDR3 amino acids: CASSPPGLAGRYEQYF. For the CDR3, the DNA is TGTGCCAGCAGCCCTCCGGGACTAGCGGGAAGGTACGAGCAGTACTTC.

V and J are TRBV2 and TRBJ2-7; D is perhaps TRBD1 (5 bases). Germline values: CDR1 SNHLY, CDR2 FYNNEI. This CDR3 is 12 amino acids long. Trimming left V 2 bases short and J 3 bases short, with 5 bases between. CDR3 DNA sequence: TGTGCCAGCAGTGAACAGGGCTACGAGCAGTACTTC. It codes for CASSEQGYEQYF.

The rearrangement links TRBV6-5 to TRBJ2-3, with 10 bases that match TRBD2. CDR1 is MNHEY and CDR2 is SVGAGI in the germline V gene. CDR3 length: 13 residues. V lost 9 bases to trimming and J lost 5 bases; unmatched junction nucleotides: 5. The CDR3 DNA reads as TGTGCCAGTAGCGGGGGGCGGGGAGATACGCAGTATTTT. This translates into CASSGGRGDTQYF.

This chain connects TRBV2 to TRBJ1-3; 8 positions agree with TRBD1. The CDR3 is 15 residues long. CDR1 is SNHLY and CDR2 is FYNNEI in the germline V gene. V lost 8 bases to trimming and J lost 6 bases; unmatched junction nucleotides: 12. The CDR3 sequence is CASLSSGGLANTIYF. The CDR3 region has the DNA TGTGCCAGCCTAAGCTCAGGGGGCTTAGCAAACACCATATATTTT. Full variable domain (rest looked up from reference TRBV2 and TRBJ1-3): EPEVTQTPSHQVTQMGQEVILRCVPISNHLYFYWYRQILGQKVEFLVSFYNNEISEKSEIFDDQFSVERPDGSNFTLKIRSTKLEDSAMYFCASLSSGGLANTIYFGEGSWLTVV.

The J gene is TRBJ2-3, the V gene TRBV5-1, with TRBD2 identical over 10 bases. V lost 4 bases, J lost 3 bases, and 8 bases stayed unmatched. This CDR3 has 16 residues. Germline CDR1 SGHRS, CDR2 YFSETQ. CDR3 bases: TGCGCCAGCAGCAGGGGGGCTAGCGGGAGAACAGATACGCAGTATTTT. It encodes CASSRGASGRTDTQYF.

J is TRBJ1-4 and V is TRBV2, with unresolved D. Germline CDR1 reads SNHLY; CDR2 reads FYNNEI. V lost 8 bases, J lost 7 bases, and 20 bases lay in between. The CDR3 is 15 amino acids. The CDR3: CASGLSTLSREKLFF. CDR3 bases: TGTGCCAGCGGATTATCGACATTAAGTCGTGAAAAACTGTTTTTT.

The rearrangement joins TRBV3-1 (or the pseudogene TRBV3-2) to TRBJ2-7; D gene unclear. Trimming took 3 bases from V and 3 from J, leaving 9 bases between them. The CDR3 is made up of 13 amino acids. Germline V lookup: CDR1 LGHDT, CDR2 YNNKEL (reference sequence). DNA of the CDR3: TGTGCCAGCAGCCAGGTTCACGGCTACGAGCAGTACTTC. It encodes CASSQVHGYEQYF.

The chain recombines TRBV18 with TRBJ1-6; D remains unclear. CDR1 is KGHSH, CDR2 LQKENI, per germline. Trimming stripped 6 bases from V and 0 bases from J, with 6 bases between. This CDR3 is 14 amino acids long. CDR3 in DNA: TGTGCCAGCTCCCTCAGCTCCTATAATTCACCCCTCCACTTT. Its protein is CASSLSSYNSPLHF.

This rearrangement joins TRBV30 to TRBJ2-2, with a weak D call TRBD2 (7 bases). The CDR3 runs to 18 residues. Germline assignment: CDR1 GTSNPN and CDR2 SVGIG (reference sequence). V was cut by 0 bases and J by 4 bases, with 21 bases left in between. Here the CDR3 DNA reads TGTGCCTGGAGTGTACAAGGATTCAGGGGAGGGGGCACCGGGGAGCTGTTTTTT. Translating it yields CAWSVQGFRGGGTGELFF.

This chain connects TRBV5-1 to TRBJ2-1; 11 bases agree with TRBD2. Trimming cost V 4 bases and J 2 bases; bases outside gene matches: 5. The CDR3 is 16 amino acids. Germline V gives CDR1 SGHRS, CDR2 YFSETQ. CDR3 DNA sequence: TGCGCCAGCAGCCCACTAGCGGGAGCGGCCTACAATGAGCAGTTCTTC. Its translation: CASSPLAGAAYNEQFF.

The chain is built from TRBV4-3 and TRBJ2-1, with D unclear. The germline V gene has CDR1 LGHNA and CDR2 YSLEER. Trimming removed 1 base at V and 3 bases at J, with 10 bases between. The CDR3 sequence is 15 residues long. This CDR3 is CASSQGYTNYNEQFF. The CDR3 nucleotides read TGCGCCAGCAGCCAAGGATATACTAACTACAATGAGCAGTTCTTC.

The chain recombines TRBV10-2 with TRBJ2-4; D might be TRBD2 (5 bases). V lost 8 bases and J 6 bases, leaving 17 bases between the germline ends. This CDR3 has 14 residues. Germline V CDR1 and CDR2: WSHSY, SAAADI. The CDR3: CASHLAGAGNIQYF. As DNA, the CDR3 is TGCGCCAGCCACCTCGCGGGCGCGGGAAACATTCAGTACTTC.

This chain connects TRBV7-2 to TRBJ2-5; 7 bases map to TRBD2. The germline V gene encodes CDR1 SGHTA and CDR2 FQGNSA. The V gene end was trimmed by 3 bases and the J gene end by 4 bases; junction bases not matched to a gene: 8. This CDR3 spans 15 amino acids. CDR3 in DNA: TGTGCCAGCAGCTTCGGCGGGACTAAGGTAGAGACCCAGTACTTC. It yields the protein CASSFGGTKVETQYF.

In this sample, this clone turned up a few times. This sequence joins TRBV15 and TRBJ1-5, with D unresolved. CDR3 length: 15 residues. Germline CDR1 reads LNHNV; CDR2 reads YYDKDF (reference sequence). V lost 3 bases to trimming and J lost 4 bases, with 13 bases between them. For the CDR3, the DNA is TGTGCCACCAGCAGCCAGCAGGCGCTTAATCAGCCCCAGCATTTT. It translates to CATSSQQALNQPQHF.

The rearrangement joins TRBV4-2 to TRBJ2-5, with 11 bases matching TRBD2. From germline, CDR1 is LGHNA and CDR2 YNFKEQ. This CDR3 is built from 16 residues. Unmatched junction bases numbered 16, after V lost 6 bases and J lost 10 bases. CDR3 sequence (DNA): TGTGCCAGCAGTCACTATAGCGGGAGGGCCGGGTCGGACCAGTACTTC. The encoded protein is CASSHYSGRAGSDQYF.

This chain uses TRBV27 with TRBJ2-3; 12 bases align to TRBD2. Germline trimming cut 8 bases from V and 3 bases from J; bases unmatched to any gene: 15. This CDR3 is 18 amino acids long. CDR1 and CDR2 (germline): MNHEY, SMNVEV (reference sequence). The CDR3 loop is CASCGELTSGRSTDTQYF. The CDR3 nucleotides are TGTGCCAGCTGCGGGGAACTGACTAGCGGGAGAAGTACAGATACGCAGTATTTT.

The chain links TRBV6-6 to TRBJ1-1, with TRBD1 matching 9 bases. Germline V lookup: CDR1 MNHNY, CDR2 SVGAGI (reference sequence). V was pared by 2 bases and J by 5 bases, with 3 bases of the junction left unmatched. This CDR3 has 14 amino acids. The CDR3 here is CASSYRGQGTEAFF. CDR3 bases: TGTGCCAGCAGTTACCGCGGACAGGGGACTGAAGCTTTCTTT.